These 3 T cell receptor beta chains were sequenced from one sample in a study of beta chain features in type 1 diabetes (dated 2018 in TCRdb). Library preparation employed the immunoSEQ multiplex PCR assay. The entire isolated RNA was reverse transcribed using the High Capacity cDNA Reverse Transcription Kit, and thus expressed TCRB transcripts were sequenced. The table comes from immuneACCESS by way of TCRdb, which keeps in-frame sequences with V and J called. Part of the clones is missing from these tables; in studies checked, under half for an unresolved V gene and the rest for unknown reasons. The sample table shows fewer than 350,000 clones, and approximately 8% are seen once. Clones ranked in the top ten supply more than 1% of the sample. The specimen sequenced was central memory CD4+ T cells from blood. The receptors here all came from a woman younger than 35 in good health.

The rearrangement joins TRBV5-1 to TRBJ2-5; the match to TRBD2 covers 11 bases. The J call may be incorrect, as the DNA end agrees better with TRBJ2-7. Germline CDR1 and CDR2: SGHRS and YFSETQ. This CDR3 contains 15 residues. The CDR3 DNA is TGCGCCAGCAGCTTGACTAGCGGGAGCGGGTACGAGCAGTACTTC. This encodes CASSLTSGSGYEQYF.

The rearrangement joins TRBV9 to TRBJ2-5, with a tentative D call TRBD2 (6 bases). Trimming took 0 bases from V and 4 from J, leaving 13 bases between them. Per the germline V gene, CDR1 is SGDLS and CDR2 is YYNGEE. The CDR3 spans 15 residues. CDR3 sequence: CASSVALEGPETQYF. The DNA for the CDR3 is TGTGCCAGCAGCGTAGCATTGGAGGGACCAGAGACCCAGTACTTC.

This clone came up a few times. This chain joins TRBV5-6 and TRBJ1-2; 10 bases are a match to TRBD1. Per germline, CDR1 SGHDT and CDR2 YYEEEE. Losses at the gene ends were 7 bases for V and 3 bases for J; bases not matched to a gene: 9. This CDR3 contains 15 residues. CDR3 DNA: TGTGCCAGCCGCTCTTTTGGACAGGGGGACTATGGCTACACCTTC. This encodes CASRSFGQGDYGYTF.